This TCR beta chain is drawn from a study of blood T cell repertoires in COVID-19. Trimming stripped 6 bases from V and 3 bases from J, with 11 bases between. This CDR3 comprises 13 residues. Germline V gene lookup returns CDR1 LGHDT and CDR2 YNNKEL (reference sequence). Sequencing was performed with immunoSEQ multiplex PCR; in TCRdb, only in-frame clones are kept and a portion is missing. The sample includes roughly 100,000 clones, 85% seen only once; the top ten take about 3.9%. The sequenced sample consisted of peripheral blood. The genes are TRBV3-1 (or the pseudogene TRBV3-2) and TRBJ1-1; D is ambiguous. This TCR was sampled from a man in his forties or fifties with acute or convalescent COVID-19. The CDR3 here is CASRPTTYTEAFF. The CDR3 bases are TGTGCCAGCAGACCGACAACCTACACTGAAGCTTTCTTT.